The rows below give T cell receptor beta chains drawn from one sample of a study of control samples from healthy donors and cancer patients. TCRdb's copy holds only in-frame clones and misses some; the assay was immunoSEQ multiplex PCR. This sample has roughly 24,000 clones, with around 86% found just once. The sequencing sample was made of PBMCs. The receptors shown here come from a man between 60 and 75 years old with colorectal cancer. Both conserved end residues are part of each CDR3. A D gene is named only where the DNA matches it firmly. Not all rows give a size; the values are once, few, many and, for expanded clones, a class.

abundance	j_gene	d_gene	v_gene	CDR3nt	CDR3aa
once	TRBJ1-1	-	TRBV5-1	TGCGCCAGCAGCTTGGGGGTTACGGGCAGAGAAGCTTTCTTT	CASSLGVTGREAFF
medium-sized	TRBJ1-5	-	TRBV9	TGTGCCAGCAGCGTAGGATTAACCCCAGGGCAGCCCCAGCATTTT	CASSVGLTPGQPQHF
-	TRBJ2-7	-	TRBV29-1	TGCAGCGCTAGACAGGGAGGTGAGGAGCAGTACTTC	CSARQGGEEQYF
-	TRBJ2-1	TRBD2	TRBV4-2	TGTGCCAGCAGCCAAGATCCCCTAGCGGGCAATGAGCAGTTCTTC	CASSQDPLAGNEQFF
few	TRBJ1-2	TRBD1	TRBV10-3	TGTGCCATCAGCCAGACAGGGGGCAACTATGGCTACACCTTC	CAISQTGGNYGYTF
-	TRBJ1-6	-	TRBV5-1	TGCGCCAGTGACGCAGAAAATAATTCACCCCTCCACTTT	CASDAENNSPLHF
-	TRBJ2-2	-	TRBV6-1	TGTGCCAGCAGTGAACAGGGACGGATGAACACCGGGGAGCTGTTTTTT	CASSEQGRMNTGELFF
-	TRBJ2-2	TRBD1	TRBV19	TGTGCCAGTAGTGGGGGACAGGGGGCCGGGTCCGGGGAGCTGTTTTTT	CASSGGQGAGSGELFF
-	TRBJ2-4	-	TRBV19	TGTGCCAGTAGTATAGGAGGGGGGGACAAAAACATTCAGTACTTC	CASSIGGGDKNIQYF
-	TRBJ2-7	-	TRBV10-3	TGTGCCATCAGTGAGTCGGGGCTTTACGAGCAGTACTTC	CAISESGLYEQYF
-	TRBJ2-2	-	TRBV19	TGTGCCAGTAGTTCTGGCCTAGCGAACACCGGGGAGCTGTTTTTT	CASSSGLANTGELFF
-	TRBJ1-1	-	TRBV12-3/TRBV12-4	TGTGCCAGCAGTTTGTGGGGGACAGAAGCTTTCTTT	CASSLWGTEAFF
-	TRBJ2-7	-	TRBV5-1	TGCGCCAGCGGCCGGGACCTGTACGAGCAGTACTTC	CASGRDLYEQYF
-	TRBJ1-2	-	TRBV12-3/TRBV12-4	TGTGCCAGCAGTTTAAGTGGGGGCTATGGCTACACCTTC	CASSLSGGYGYTF
-	TRBJ1-1	-	TRBV6-5	TGTGCCAGCAGTTACCCCGGGGAGAACACTGAAGCTTTCTTT	CASSYPGENTEAFF
-	TRBJ2-3	-	TRBV5-1	TGCGCCAGCAGCTTGAGGGGAACTAGTCTCACAGATACGCAGTATTTT	CASSLRGTSLTDTQYF
-	TRBJ2-6	-	TRBV2	TGTGCCAGCAGCTTACTTGTCTCTGGGGCCAACGTCCTGACTTTC	CASSLLVSGANVLTF
few	TRBJ1-1	-	TRBV6-4	TGTGCCAGCAGTGAAGGCGAGAACACTGAAGCTTTCTTT	CASSEGENTEAFF
-	TRBJ2-7	TRBD1	TRBV29-1	TGCAGCGTTGAAGATTCGGCAGGGGGCTCCTACGAGCAGTACTTC	CSVEDSAGGSYEQYF
few	TRBJ2-6	-	TRBV5-6	TGTGCCAGCAGCAGGGGGGCTTCTGGGGCCAACGTCCTGACTTTC	CASSRGASGANVLTF
-	TRBJ2-5	-	TRBV30	TGTGCCTCAAGTTTACGGGGCGGGGAAGAGACCCAGTACTTC	CASSLRGGEETQYF
once	TRBJ2-3	-	TRBV6-5	TGTGCCAGCAGTTATGGGGGCCCCACAGATACGCAGTATTTT	CASSYGGPTDTQYF
-	TRBJ2-1	TRBD2	TRBV5-1	TGCGCCAGCAGCTTGGGCCTAGCGGGGGGGCCATACAATGAGCAGTTCTTC	CASSLGLAGGPYNEQFF
-	TRBJ1-1	-	TRBV10-3	TGTGCCATCAGTGAGGTCACTGAAGCTTTCTTT	CAISEVTEAFF